This entry is about one TCR beta chain. The antigen is not known. The sample belongs to a study of graft-versus-host responses after intestinal transplantation. Sequencing was performed with immunoSEQ multiplex PCR; in TCRdb, only in-frame clones are kept and a portion is missing. The table includes 60,000 to 65,000 clones, around nine tenths detected once. Notes on the study in general: After transplant, early declines in HvG clones were associated with peak levels of circulating GvH clones.

Germline V gene data show CDR1 as LGHNT and CDR2 as FRNRAP. This CDR3 region has 17 residues. The junction had 3 bases not matched to a gene; V was cut back by 3 bases and J by 0 bases. Intraepithelial plus lamina propria lymphocytes were released by processing graft tissue. Sequenced material: ileum tissue, taken approximately 370 days after transplant. The V call is TRBV12-5, the J call TRBJ2-1; the match to TRBD2 covers 12 bases. This TCR came from a human patient who received an intestinal transplant, so some T cells may come from the graft donor. This CDR3 is CASGFGLAGSSYNEQFF. The CDR3 DNA reads TGTGCTAGTGGTTTCGGACTAGCGGGAAGCTCCTACAATGAGCAGTTCTTC. Drawing the rest from reference TRBV12-5 and TRBJ2-1, the complete variable domain is DARVTQTPRHKVTEMGQEVTMRCQPILGHNTVFWYRQTMMQGLELLAYFRNRAPLDDSGMPKDRFSAEMPDATLATLKIQPSEPRDSAVYFCASGFGLAGSSYNEQFFGPGTRLTVL.